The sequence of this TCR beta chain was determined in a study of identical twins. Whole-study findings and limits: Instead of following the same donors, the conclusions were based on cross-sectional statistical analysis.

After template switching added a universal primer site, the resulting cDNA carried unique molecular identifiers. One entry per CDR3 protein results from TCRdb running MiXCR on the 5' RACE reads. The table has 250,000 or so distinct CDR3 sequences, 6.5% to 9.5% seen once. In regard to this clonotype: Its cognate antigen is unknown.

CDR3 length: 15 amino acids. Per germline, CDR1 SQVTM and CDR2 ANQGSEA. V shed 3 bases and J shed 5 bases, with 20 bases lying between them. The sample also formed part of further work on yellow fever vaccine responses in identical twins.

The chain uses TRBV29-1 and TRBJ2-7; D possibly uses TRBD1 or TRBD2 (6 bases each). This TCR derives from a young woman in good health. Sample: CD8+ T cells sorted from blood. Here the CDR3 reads CSVEGGGQGSDEQYF. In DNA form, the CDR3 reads TGCAGCGTTGAGGGGGGCGGACAAGGGTCGGACGAGCAGTACTTC.